This T cell receptor beta chain was identified in a study of cytomegalovirus exposure and HLA in healthy donors. For the study at large: It was reported in a later analysis that the same platform had been used for the 120 validation repertoires as for the 550 to 750 first-cohort repertoires.

Sequencing was performed with immunoSEQ multiplex PCR; in TCRdb, only in-frame clones are kept and a portion is missing. Of 300,000 to 350,000 clones listed, roughly 86% are singletons. Trimming cost V 3 bases and J 2 bases, with 8 bases left between them. This CDR3 spans 14 amino acids. CDR1 and CDR2 from the germline V gene are LNHDA and SQIVND (reference sequence). The sequence was obtained from a man aged 30-40 years in good health and CMV-seronegative. The material sequenced was PBMCs. This rearrangement joins TRBV19 to TRBJ1-5; D call uncertain. CDR3 amino acids: CASSIWLGNQPQHF. The CDR3 DNA reads TGTGCCAGTAGTATCTGGTTAGGCAATCAGCCCCAGCATTTT.